This T cell receptor beta chain appears in the sequencing data of a study of cytomegalovirus exposure and HLA in healthy donors. As for the study in general: One earlier analysis, a look at 150 million to 200 million T cells, found some 100 million unique TCR beta sequences. Study outcomes and limitations: Sequencing artifact likely explains a cluster of highly shared sequence variants. Later analysis showed TCR association rates varying by HLA locus, highest for DRB1 and lowest for HLA-C.

This clone has only a few counts. Its antigen is not identified. The PCR was carried out with 60 Vbeta primers and 13 Jbeta primers. Here immunoSEQ multiplex PCR was the method, and the copy in TCRdb shows in-frame clones only, minus some. Found here are roughly 230,000 clones, about nine tenths of them singletons; the top ten hold 1.5% to 2%. The CDR3 contains 15 residues. Germline assignment: CDR1 LNHNV and CDR2 YYDKDF (reference sequence). The V segment lost 5 bases and the J segment 6 bases; nucleotides outside the gene matches: 7. The TCR comes from a girl aged 2 to 9 in good health and CMV-seronegative. Sequencing was carried out using PBMCs. The genes are TRBV15 and TRBJ1-6, with TRBD1 identical over 7 bases. Here the CDR3 DNA reads TGTGCCACCAGCGATCCTCGACAGGGTAATTCACCCCTCCACTTT. It encodes CATSDPRQGNSPLHF.